This TCR beta chain was identified during a study of vaccination effects on CD4 cells after COVID-19. A word on this clone: Its antigen is still unknown.

The table came from immunoSEQ multiplex PCR; TCRdb's copy has only in-frame clones and leaves some out. The sample holds 22,000 or so clones, about 80% seen once. Antigen-specific CD4+ T cells were first expanded with viral peptide pools by the ViraFEST assay and only then sequenced. Having been cultured for 10 days, the cells underwent CD4+ T cell isolation. PCR confirmed that the person was infected with SARS-CoV-2 between March and December 2020. The CDR3 loop spans 14 amino acids. Germline V gives CDR1 MGHDK, CDR2 SYGVNS. The trim removed 10 bases at V and 4 bases at J, leaving 12 bases unmatched.

The clonotype was recovered from a human donor who had a prior SARS-CoV-2 infection. Sequenced here: CD4+ T cells from PBMCs cultured with a peptide pool, sampled before COVID-19 vaccination. This sequence joins TRBV25-1 and TRBJ1-1; 7 bases match TRBD1. The CDR3 DNA reads TGTGCCACCAGCAAGACAGGGCCCATCACTGAAGCTTTCTTT. This gives the protein CATSKTGPITEAFF.